A selection of T cell receptor beta chains follows, all from one sample in a study of blood T cell repertoires in COVID-19. The repertoire was sequenced with immunoSEQ multiplex PCR; TCRdb's copy has only in-frame clones and lacks some. The table lists approximately 110,000 clones, 84% of them singletons. Source material: peripheral blood. These receptors all come from a woman aged 45-60 years with acute or convalescent COVID-19. Both conserved end residues are trimmed from each CDR3.

V: TRBV28
CDR3: ASLGNGLADYNEQF

V: TRBV18
CDR3: ASSTAQGARYEQY

V: TRBV14
CDR3: ASSQEGTGRGRQY

V: TRBV27
CDR3: ASRSTGGAVYNSPLH

V: TRBV5-1
CDR3: ASSLLPGNSGNTIY

V: TRBV9
CDR3: ASSVKGVEKEKLF

V: TRBV12-3/TRBV12-4
CDR3: ASSRAGRGEAF

V: TRBV12-3/TRBV12-4
CDR3: ASSLLPQGGYT

V: TRBV6-5
CDR3: ASREGQWRNTIY

V: TRBV16
CDR3: ASSQFGTGVNNEQF

V: TRBV6-5
CDR3: ASTLMTGVSEAF

V: TRBV5-4
CDR3: ASSLGLQDTQY

V: TRBV7-2
CDR3: ASSLGQSGGQF

V: TRBV7-9
CDR3: ASSLGGLVQPQH

V: TRBV27
CDR3: ASSPDRDNSPLH

V: TRBV6-6
CDR3: ASTVGEGYEQY

V: TRBV4-1
CDR3: ASSQIRQGAVGELF

V: TRBV11-1
CDR3: ASSFRVGDTQY

V: TRBV6-5
CDR3: ASSYSGTVGTQY

V: TRBV27
CDR3: ASSLNGGQGYSPLH

V: TRBV15
CDR3: ATSRVRGGTEAF

V: TRBV5-4
CDR3: ASSLDSGFYGYT

V: TRBV27
CDR3: ASSLYRYNEQF

V: TRBV7-2
CDR3: ASSLVTGGDTQY

V: TRBV15
CDR3: ATSRSGRSSSGNTIY

V: TRBV18
CDR3: ASSPQGVNTEAF

V: TRBV7-2
CDR3: ASSLGGRNYGYT

V: TRBV4-1
CDR3: ASSPDSSFTDTQY

V: TRBV5-6
CDR3: ASSPTLGGIVDTQY

V: TRBV27
CDR3: ASSLVPSVRGDGYT

V: TRBV30
CDR3: AWRDHSYGYT

V: TRBV18
CDR3: ASSPSGGGTTDTQY

V: TRBV11-3
CDR3: ASSLRGLSDTQY

V: TRBV7-2
CDR3: ASSSGRYNYGYT

V: TRBV12-3/TRBV12-4
CDR3: ASSLWAEETQY

V: TRBV2
CDR3: ASSEAGVRTDTQY

V: TRBV25-1
CDR3: ASSGGLEQY

V: TRBV29-1
CDR3: SVDRGLNYGYT

V: TRBV7-3
CDR3: ASSPTDTEAF

V: TRBV7-2
CDR3: ASSLVRLDTEAF

V: TRBV6-1
CDR3: ASSELQGALRQY

V: TRBV5-1
CDR3: ASSLNPDSRTEAF

V: TRBV10-3
CDR3: AISGGGMNTEAF

V: TRBV10-3
CDR3: ATSQREDYGYT

V: TRBV5-6
CDR3: ASRADTSSGNTIY

V: TRBV27
CDR3: ASRWPDRGHGYT

V: TRBV11-2
CDR3: ASSLGQGTETQY

V: TRBV9
CDR3: ASSVEGLSGGYT

V: TRBV6-5
CDR3: ASSYKSGETQY

V: TRBV5-4
CDR3: ASSLDTATYNEQF